This T cell receptor (beta chain) was profiled in a study of graft-versus-host responses after intestinal transplantation. Study information: Multivisceral, liver-intestinal, or isolated intestinal transplants were performed in recipients.

Study conclusions and caveats: The study associated peak circulating GvH clone levels with early post-transplant HvG declines. Allografts carried high graft-versus-host to host-versus-graft clonal ratios in patients having graft-donor T cell macrochimerism. Present in recipient marrow, GvH clones included some that appeared first in ileum or blood.

This table comes from immunoSEQ multiplex PCR, and its TCRdb copy is limited to in-frame clones, with some not included. The profile covers fewer than 110,000 clones, with around 90% appearing a single time and roughly 0.64% taken by the ten largest. To note about this clone: The antigen remains unidentified.

The CDR3 length is 13 residues. The germline V and J ends were trimmed by 3 bases and 4 bases, with 9 bases remaining between them. Germline V gene data show CDR1 as MNHNS and CDR2 as SASEGT. The source was unstimulated CD4+ T cells sorted from spleen or lymph node cells, collected before transplant. This TCR derives from a human donor who was the organ donor for an intestinal transplant. V and J are TRBV6-1 and TRBJ1-1; D is unresolved. As DNA, the CDR3 is TGTGCCAGCAGTGATATCCAAGGCACTGAAGCTTTCTTT. This codes for CASSDIQGTEAFF.